This T cell receptor beta chain was found in a study of regulatory T cells in long-lasting Graves disease. Findings and limits, study-wide: With some 2,700 shared public clonotypes, persistent patients exceeded new patients, who shared about a thousand. Segments TRBV28, TRBJ1-2 and TRBJ2-5 showed preferential usage in persistent disease.

This clonotype was counted between two and nine times. Its specificity is not known. The time point is: persistent/refractory GD, antithyroid drugs over 5 years with positive TRAb. Extracted PBMC RNA gave rise to the TCR library. Patient provenance is recorded as an endocrinology department in Xi'an, China. Staff took 7.5 to 9.5 milliliters of peripheral blood and put it into EDTA tubes. The V gene lost 3 bases and the J gene lost 4 bases, with 12 bases spanning the gap. In germline, CDR1 is ENHRY, CDR2 SYGVKD. This CDR3 is 14 amino acids long. Construction of TCR beta libraries relied on iRepertoire HTBI primers and on Arm-PCR targeting CDR3 regions. One entry per CDR3 protein results from TCRdb running MiXCR on the multiplex PCR reads. The table records approximately 400,000 distinct CDR3 sequences, 20% to 25% of them present only once.

This rearrangement joins TRBV10-3 to TRBJ1-2; unclear D gene. Specimen: peripheral blood mononuclear cells (PBMCs), collected when the disease was refractory, from a patient treated with antithyroid drugs. This clonotype was obtained from a female donor with Graves disease. The CDR3 loop reads CAISDSGLFYGYTF. CDR3 DNA: TGTGCCATCAGTGACTCTGGTCTCTTCTATGGCTACACCTTC.